This T cell receptor (beta chain) was retrieved from a study of monozygotic twins with inflammatory bowel disease. Eight distinct reactions (per sample) were used to make the cDNA. From the 5' RACE reads, TCRdb lists one entry per CDR3 protein and no DNA. This sample lists roughly 150,000 distinct CDR3 sequences; its ten largest clones have 2% to 2.5%. This CDR3 contains 16 residues. Germline CDR1 reads SGHTA; CDR2 reads FQGNSA. This TCR came from a human donor with ulcerative colitis or Crohn's disease, or a healthy co-twin of an affected twin (not recorded which). The genes are TRBV7-2 and TRBJ1-1; TCRdb's assignment of TRBD1 cannot be checked, as there is no DNA. Sequencing was done on a sample of blood. The chain's CDR3 is CASTGGGSRVRNEAFF. Together with reference TRBV7-2 and TRBJ1-1, the CDR3 gives the full variable domain: GAGVSQSPSNKVTEKGKDVELRCDPISGHTALYWYRQSLGQGLEFLIYFQGNSAPDKSGLPSDRFSAERTGGSVSTLTIQRTQQEDSAVYLCASTGGGSRVRNEAFFGQGTRLTVV.